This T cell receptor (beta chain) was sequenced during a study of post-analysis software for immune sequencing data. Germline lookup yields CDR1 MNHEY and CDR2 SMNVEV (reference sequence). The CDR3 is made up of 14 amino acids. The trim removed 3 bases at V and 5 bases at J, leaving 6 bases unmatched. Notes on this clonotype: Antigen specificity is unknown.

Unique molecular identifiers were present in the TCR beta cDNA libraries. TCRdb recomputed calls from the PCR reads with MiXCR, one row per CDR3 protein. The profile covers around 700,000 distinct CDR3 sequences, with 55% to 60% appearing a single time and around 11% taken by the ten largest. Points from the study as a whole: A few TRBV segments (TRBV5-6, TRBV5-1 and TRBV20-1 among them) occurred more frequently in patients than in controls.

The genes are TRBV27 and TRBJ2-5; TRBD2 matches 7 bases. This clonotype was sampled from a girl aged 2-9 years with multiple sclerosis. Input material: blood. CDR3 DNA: TGTGCCAGCAGTTTCCACGGGAGGCCGGAGACCCAGTACTTC. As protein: CASSFHGRPETQYF.